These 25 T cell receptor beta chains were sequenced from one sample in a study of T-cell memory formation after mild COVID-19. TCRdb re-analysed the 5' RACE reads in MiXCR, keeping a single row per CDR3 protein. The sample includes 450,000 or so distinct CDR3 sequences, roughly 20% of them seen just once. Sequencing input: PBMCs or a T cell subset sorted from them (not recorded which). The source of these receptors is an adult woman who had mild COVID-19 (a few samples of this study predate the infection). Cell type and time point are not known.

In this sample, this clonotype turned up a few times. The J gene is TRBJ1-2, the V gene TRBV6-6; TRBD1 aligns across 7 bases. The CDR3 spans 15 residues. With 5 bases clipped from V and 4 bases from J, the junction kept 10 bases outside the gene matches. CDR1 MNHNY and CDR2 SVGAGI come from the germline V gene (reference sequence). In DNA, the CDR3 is TGTGCCAGCAGTCCCTTTACAGGGGCGAGCTATGGCTACACCTTC. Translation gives CASSPFTGASYGYTF.

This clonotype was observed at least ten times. CDR3 sequence (DNA): TGTGCCAGCAGCTTAGGGCGGAGGTCCACAGATACGCAGTATTTT. Residues: CASSLGRRSTDTQYF. V gene TRBV11-2 combines with J gene TRBJ2-3, with D maybe TRBD2 (5 bases). The CDR3 runs to 15 residues. CDR1 and CDR2 from the germline V gene are SGHAT and FQNNGV. Trimming shortened V by 1 base and J by 2 bases, and 10 bases separated the two germline ends. The full variable domain, its missing parts supplied by reference TRBV11-2 and TRBJ2-3, is EAGVAQSPRYKIIEKRQSVAFWCNPISGHATLYWYQQILGQGPKLLIQFQNNGVVDDSQLPKDRFSAERLKGVDSTLKIQPAKLEDSAVYLCASSLGRRSTDTQYFGPGTRLTVL.

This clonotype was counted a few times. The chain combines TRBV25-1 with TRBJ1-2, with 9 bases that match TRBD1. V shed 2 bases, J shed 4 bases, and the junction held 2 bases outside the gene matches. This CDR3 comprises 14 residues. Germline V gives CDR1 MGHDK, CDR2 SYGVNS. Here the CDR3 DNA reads TGTGCCAGCAGTGAAAGGGACAGGGTCTATGGCTACACCTTC. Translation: CASSERDRVYGYTF.

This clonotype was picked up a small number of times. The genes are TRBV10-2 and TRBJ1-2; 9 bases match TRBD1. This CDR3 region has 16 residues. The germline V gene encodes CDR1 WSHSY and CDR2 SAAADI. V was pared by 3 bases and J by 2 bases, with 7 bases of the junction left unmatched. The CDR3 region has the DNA TGCGCCAGCAGTGAAGCCCCCGGGACAGGGAACTATGGCTACACCTTC. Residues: CASSEAPGTGNYGYTF.

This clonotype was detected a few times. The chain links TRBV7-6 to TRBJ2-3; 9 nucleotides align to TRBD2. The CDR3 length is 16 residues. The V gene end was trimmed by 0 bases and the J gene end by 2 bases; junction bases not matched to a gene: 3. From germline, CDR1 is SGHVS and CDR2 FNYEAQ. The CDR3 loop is CASSLAGLAYTDTQYF. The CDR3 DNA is TGTGCCAGCAGCTTAGCGGGACTAGCCTACACAGATACGCAGTATTTT.

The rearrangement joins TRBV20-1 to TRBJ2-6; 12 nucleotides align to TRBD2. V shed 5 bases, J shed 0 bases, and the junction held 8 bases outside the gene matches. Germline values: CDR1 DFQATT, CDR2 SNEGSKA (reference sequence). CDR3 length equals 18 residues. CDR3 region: CSAGSTSGGGSGANVLTF. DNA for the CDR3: TGCAGTGCTGGATCGACTAGCGGGGGAGGCTCTGGGGCCAACGTCCTGACTTTC.

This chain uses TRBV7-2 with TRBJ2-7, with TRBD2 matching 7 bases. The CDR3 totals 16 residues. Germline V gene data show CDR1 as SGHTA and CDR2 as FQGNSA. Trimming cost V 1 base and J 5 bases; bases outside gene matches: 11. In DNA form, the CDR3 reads TGTGCCAGCAGCTTAGGGCGGACTAGAGGGACTCACGAGCAGTACTTC. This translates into CASSLGRTRGTHEQYF.

Here the CDR3 DNA reads TGTGCCACCAAAAGCGGGTATCCGAACGAGCAGTACTTC. This codes for CATKSGYPNEQYF. The chain carries TRBV6-5 and TRBJ2-7, with D perhaps TRBD2 (6 bases). Germline assignment: CDR1 MNHEY and CDR2 SVGAGI. The CDR3 is 13 residues long. With 10 bases removed from V and 5 bases from J, the gap between germline ends came to 18 bases.

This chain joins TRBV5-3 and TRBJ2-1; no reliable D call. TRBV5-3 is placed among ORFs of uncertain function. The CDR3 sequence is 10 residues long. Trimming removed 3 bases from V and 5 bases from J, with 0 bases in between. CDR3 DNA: TGTGCCAGAAGCTACAATGAGCAGTTCTTC. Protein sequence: CARSYNEQFF.

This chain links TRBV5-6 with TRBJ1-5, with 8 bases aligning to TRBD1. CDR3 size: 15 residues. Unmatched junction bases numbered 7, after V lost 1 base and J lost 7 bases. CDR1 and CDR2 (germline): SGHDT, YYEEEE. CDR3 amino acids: CASSLLQGAGQPQHF. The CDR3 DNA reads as TGTGCCAGCAGCTTGCTGCAGGGGGCCGGGCAGCCCCAGCATTTT.

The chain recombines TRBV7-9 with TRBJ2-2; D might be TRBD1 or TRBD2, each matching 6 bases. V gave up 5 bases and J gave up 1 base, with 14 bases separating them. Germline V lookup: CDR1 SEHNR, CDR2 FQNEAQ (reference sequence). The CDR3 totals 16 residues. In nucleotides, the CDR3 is TGTGCCAGCAGCCCCACAGGGACTCTGAACACCGGGGAGCTGTTTTTT. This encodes CASSPTGTLNTGELFF.

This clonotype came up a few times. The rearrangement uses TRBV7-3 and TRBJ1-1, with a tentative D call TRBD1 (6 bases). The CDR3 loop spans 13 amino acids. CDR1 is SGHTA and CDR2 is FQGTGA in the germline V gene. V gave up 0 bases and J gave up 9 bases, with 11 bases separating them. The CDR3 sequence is CASSLTAGEKAFF. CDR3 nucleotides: TGTGCCAGCAGCTTAACTGCAGGGGAGAAAGCTTTCTTT.

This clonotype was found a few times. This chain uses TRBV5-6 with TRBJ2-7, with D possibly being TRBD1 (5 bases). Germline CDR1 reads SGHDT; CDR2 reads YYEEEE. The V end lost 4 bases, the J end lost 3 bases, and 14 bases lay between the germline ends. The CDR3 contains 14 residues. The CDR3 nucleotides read TGTGCCAGCAGCCAAGGGCCAGGGAACTACGAGCAGTACTTC. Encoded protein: CASSQGPGNYEQYF.

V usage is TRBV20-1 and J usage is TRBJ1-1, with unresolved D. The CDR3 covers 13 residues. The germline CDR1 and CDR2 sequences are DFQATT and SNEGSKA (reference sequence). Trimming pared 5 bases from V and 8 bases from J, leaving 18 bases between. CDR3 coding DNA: TGCAGTGCTGGCCCAACAGTTTATGGGGAAGCTTTCTTT. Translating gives CSAGPTVYGEAFF.

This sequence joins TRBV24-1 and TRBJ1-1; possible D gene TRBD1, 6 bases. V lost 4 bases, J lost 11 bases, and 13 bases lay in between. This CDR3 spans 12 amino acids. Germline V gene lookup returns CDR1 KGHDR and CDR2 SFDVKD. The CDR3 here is CATSEQGGKAFF. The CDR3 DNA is TGTGCCACCAGTGAACAGGGAGGGAAGGCTTTCTTT.

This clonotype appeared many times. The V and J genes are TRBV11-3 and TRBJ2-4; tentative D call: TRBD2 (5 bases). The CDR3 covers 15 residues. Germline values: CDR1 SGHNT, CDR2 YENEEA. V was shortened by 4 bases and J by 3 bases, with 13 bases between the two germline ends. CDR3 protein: CASSSGNRSKNIQYF. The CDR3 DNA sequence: TGTGCCAGCAGCTCCGGGAATCGGAGCAAAAACATTCAGTACTTC.

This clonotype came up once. CDR3 sequence (DNA): TGTGCCAGCACCTTTTCGGGCGGGGAGCTGTTTTTT. Residues: CASTFSGGELFF. This chain uses TRBV7-3 with TRBJ2-2; D unclear. Per the germline V gene, CDR1 is SGHTA and CDR2 is FQGTGA. Trimming stripped 7 bases from V and 7 bases from J, with 10 bases between. There are 12 residues in the CDR3.

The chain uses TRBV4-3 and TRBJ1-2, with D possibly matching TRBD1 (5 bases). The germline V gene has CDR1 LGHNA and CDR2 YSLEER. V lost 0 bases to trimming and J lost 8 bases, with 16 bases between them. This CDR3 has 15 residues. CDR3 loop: CASSQDGLGEEGYTF. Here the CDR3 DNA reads TGCGCCAGCAGCCAAGACGGGTTAGGGGAAGAGGGCTACACCTTC.

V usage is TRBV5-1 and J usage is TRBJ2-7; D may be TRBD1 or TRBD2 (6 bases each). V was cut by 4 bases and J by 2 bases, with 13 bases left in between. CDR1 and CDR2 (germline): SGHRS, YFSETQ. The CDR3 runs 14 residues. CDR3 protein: CASSHREVTYEQYF. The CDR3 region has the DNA TGCGCCAGCAGCCACAGGGAGGTTACCTACGAGCAGTACTTC. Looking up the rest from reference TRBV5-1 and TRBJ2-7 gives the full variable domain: KAGVTQTPRYLIKTRGQQVTLSCSPISGHRSVSWYQQTPGQGLQFLFEYFSETQRNKGNFPGRFSGRQFSNSRSEMNVSTLELGDSALYLCASSHREVTYEQYFGPGTRLTVT.

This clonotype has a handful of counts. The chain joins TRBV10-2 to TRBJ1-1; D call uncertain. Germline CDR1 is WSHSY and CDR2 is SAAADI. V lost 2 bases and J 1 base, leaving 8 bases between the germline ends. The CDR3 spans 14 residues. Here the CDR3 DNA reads TGCGCCAGCAGTGAGCACAAGACGAACACTGAAGCTTTCTTT. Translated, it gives CASSEHKTNTEAFF.

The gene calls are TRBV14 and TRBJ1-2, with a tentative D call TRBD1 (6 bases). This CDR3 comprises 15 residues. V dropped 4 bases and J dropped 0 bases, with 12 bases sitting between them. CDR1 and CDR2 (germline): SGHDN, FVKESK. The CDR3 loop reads CASSPHRETNYGYTF. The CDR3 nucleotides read TGTGCCAGCAGCCCCCACAGGGAGACTAACTATGGCTACACCTTC. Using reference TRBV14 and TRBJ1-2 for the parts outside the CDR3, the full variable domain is EAGVTQFPSHSVIEKGQTVTLRCDPISGHDNLYWYRRVMGKEIKFLLHFVKESKQDESGMPNNRFLAERTGGTYSTLKVQPAELEDSGVYFCASSPHRETNYGYTFGSGTRLTVV.

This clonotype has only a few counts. This CDR3 is CASSLMIAGGLSSYNEQFF. The CDR3, as DNA: TGCGCCAGCAGCTTGATGATAGCGGGGGGGCTGAGCTCCTACAATGAGCAGTTCTTC. The chain carries TRBV5-1 and TRBJ2-1, with 11 bases aligning to TRBD2. Germline CDR1 and CDR2: SGHRS and YFSETQ. The CDR3 is made up of 19 amino acids. The junction had 9 bases not matched to a gene; V was cut back by 1 base and J by 0 bases.

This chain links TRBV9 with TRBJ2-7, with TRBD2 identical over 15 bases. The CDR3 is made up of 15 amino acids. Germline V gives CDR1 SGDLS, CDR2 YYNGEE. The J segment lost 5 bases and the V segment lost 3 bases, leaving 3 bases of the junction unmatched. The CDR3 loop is CASSGTSGRAHEQYF. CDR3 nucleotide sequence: TGTGCCAGCAGCGGGACTAGCGGGAGGGCCCACGAGCAGTACTTC.

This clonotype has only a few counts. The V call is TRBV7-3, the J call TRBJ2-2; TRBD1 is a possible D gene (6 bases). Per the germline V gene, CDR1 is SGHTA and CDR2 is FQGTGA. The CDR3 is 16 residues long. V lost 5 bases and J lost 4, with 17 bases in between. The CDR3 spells CASSPPTGSGTGELFF. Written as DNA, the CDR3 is TGTGCCAGCAGCCCCCCTACAGGGTCGGGCACCGGGGAGCTGTTTTTT.

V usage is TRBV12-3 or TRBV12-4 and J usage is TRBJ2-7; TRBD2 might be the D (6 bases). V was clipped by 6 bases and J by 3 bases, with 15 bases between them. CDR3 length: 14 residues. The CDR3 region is CASRPRGIRYEQYF. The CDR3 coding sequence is TGTGCCAGCAGGCCCCGGGGGATTCGCTACGAGCAGTACTTC.